This T cell receptor (beta chain) was found in a study of T cell responses to AZD1222 COVID-19 vaccine. The CDR3 sequence is 13 residues long. V lost 6 bases and J lost 5, with 10 bases in between. Germline loops: CDR1 KGHDR, CDR2 SFDVKD. Using immunoSEQ multiplex PCR, the repertoire was profiled, and TCRdb retains in-frame clones only, with some absent. The sample has 80,000 to 100,000 clones, around 90% seen once. The receptor was isolated from an adult in good health. The chain joins TRBV24-1 to TRBJ2-1; D is possibly TRBD2 (5 bases). This material consisted of peripheral blood, taken on day 0 of AZD1222 vaccination. CDR3 nucleotides: TGTGCCACCAGTCGGGAACTCAACAATGAGCAGTTCTTC. Amino acids: CATSRELNNEQFF.